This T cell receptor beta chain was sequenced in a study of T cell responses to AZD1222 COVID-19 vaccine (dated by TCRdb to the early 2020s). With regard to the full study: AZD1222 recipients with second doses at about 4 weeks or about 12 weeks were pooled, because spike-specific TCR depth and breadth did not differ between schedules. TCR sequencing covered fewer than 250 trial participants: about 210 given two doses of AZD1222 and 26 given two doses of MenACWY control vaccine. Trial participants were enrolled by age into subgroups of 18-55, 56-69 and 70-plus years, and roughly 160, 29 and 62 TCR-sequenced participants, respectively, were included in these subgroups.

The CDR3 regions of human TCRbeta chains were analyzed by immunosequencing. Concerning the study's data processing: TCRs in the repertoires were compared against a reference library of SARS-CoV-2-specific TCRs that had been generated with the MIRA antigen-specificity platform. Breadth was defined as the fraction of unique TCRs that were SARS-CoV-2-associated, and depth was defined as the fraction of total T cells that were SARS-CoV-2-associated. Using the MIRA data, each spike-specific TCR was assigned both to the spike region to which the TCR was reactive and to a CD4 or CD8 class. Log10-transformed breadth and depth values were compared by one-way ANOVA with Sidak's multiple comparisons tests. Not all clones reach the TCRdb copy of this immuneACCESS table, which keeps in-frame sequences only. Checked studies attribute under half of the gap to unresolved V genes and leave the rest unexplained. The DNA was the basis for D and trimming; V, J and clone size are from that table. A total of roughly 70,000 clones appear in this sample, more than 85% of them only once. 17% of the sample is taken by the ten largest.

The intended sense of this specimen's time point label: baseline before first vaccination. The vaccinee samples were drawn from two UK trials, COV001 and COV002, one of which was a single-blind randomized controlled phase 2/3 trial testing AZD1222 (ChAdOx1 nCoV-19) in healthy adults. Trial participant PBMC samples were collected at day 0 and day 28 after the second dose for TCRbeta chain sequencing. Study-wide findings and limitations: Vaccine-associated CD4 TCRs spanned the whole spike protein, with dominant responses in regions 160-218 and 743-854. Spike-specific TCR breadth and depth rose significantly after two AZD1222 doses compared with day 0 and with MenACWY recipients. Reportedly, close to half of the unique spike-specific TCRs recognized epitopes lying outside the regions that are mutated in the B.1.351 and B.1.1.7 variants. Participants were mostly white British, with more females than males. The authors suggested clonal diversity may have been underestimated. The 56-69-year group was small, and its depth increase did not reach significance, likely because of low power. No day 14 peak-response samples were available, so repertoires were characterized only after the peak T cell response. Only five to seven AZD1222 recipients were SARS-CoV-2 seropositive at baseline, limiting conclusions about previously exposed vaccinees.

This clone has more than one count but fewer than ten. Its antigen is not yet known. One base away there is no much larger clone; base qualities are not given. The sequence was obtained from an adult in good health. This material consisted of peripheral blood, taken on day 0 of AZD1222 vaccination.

The CDR3 region reads CASSNVPGQGNYGYTF. The sequenced DNA is TGTGCCAGCAGCAACGTCCCGGGACAGGGGAACTATGGCTACACCTTC. The rearranged segments are TRBV21-1 and TRBJ1-2; the table names TRBD1, a call not compared with the DNA. TRBV21-1 is a listed pseudogene. The CDR3, cysteine through phenylalanine, is 16 amino acids long. Only the CDR3 portion is preserved as DNA: 48 bases, with reading frame beginning at the first base.